The entry below gives a single T cell receptor beta chain sequence along with its context. The table came from immunoSEQ multiplex PCR; TCRdb's copy has only in-frame clones and leaves some out. In the table there are 2 million to 3 million clones, approximately 90% of which are singletons. This record comes from a study of shared clonotypes between healthy human individuals. CDR1 is SGHNT, CDR2 YYREEE, per germline (reference sequence). This CDR3 comprises 15 residues. Trimming removed 5 bases at V and 2 bases at J, with 17 bases between. This clonotype originated in a young man in good health. This chain uses TRBV5-4 with TRBJ2-7; either TRBD1 or TRBD2 may fit D (5 bases each). The source material was naive CD4+ T cells sorted from blood. Subset noted: CD45RA+ positively selected. The CDR3, as DNA: TGTGCCAGCAGTTTTACCGGGACCCTGACCTACGAGCAGTACTTC. This encodes CASSFTGTLTYEQYF.